This section outlines one T cell receptor (beta chain) sequence together with its context. The antigen is undetermined. The data originate from a study of cytomegalovirus exposure and HLA in healthy donors. Study-level points and caveats: A later analysis reportedly found that, within productive TCRs, an Asian-associated ancestry cluster had fewer N-insertions than the mean observed across the approximately 660 donors. Most TCR sequences proved rare, with some public TCRs found in many donors.

The study ran its PCR with 60 Vbeta and 13 Jbeta primers. The method was immunoSEQ multiplex PCR; TCRdb's version includes in-frame clones alone and lacks a portion of them. The sample yields more than 95,000 clones, approximately 74% seen once. Although they were nominally healthy when sampled, donors likely had unrecorded immune exposures. The sequenced material came from PBMCs. This TCR was sampled from a woman in her seventies in good health and CMV-seropositive.

The CDR3 coding sequence is TGTGCCAGCAGCCAAGAACTGCTAGCGGCCGCCGATACGCAGTATTTT. Its translation is CASSQELLAAADTQYF. The chain combines TRBV4-2 with TRBJ2-3; TRBD2 aligns across 7 bases. Losses at the gene ends were 0 bases for V and 6 bases for J; bases not matched to a gene: 9. The CDR3 is 16 amino acids. Germline assignment: CDR1 LGHNA and CDR2 YNFKEQ.